This T cell receptor (beta chain) is drawn from a study of T cells after yellow fever vaccination. This clonotype was found a few times. The germline CDR1 and CDR2 sequences are DFQATT and SNEGSKA (reference sequence). V lost 5 bases and J lost 5; bases outside the gene matches: 18. The CDR3 is 17 residues long. TCRdb processed the 5' RACE reads anew with MiXCR; each CDR3 protein has one entry. This sample carries a few hundred thousand distinct CDR3 sequences, roughly 5.6% of them seen once, and the ten largest clones take roughly 3.5%. The chain is built from TRBV20-1 and TRBJ2-3, with 8 bases identical to TRBD1. This clonotype originated in a man aged 18 to 29 who received the YFV17D yellow fever vaccine. The source was CD4+ T cells sorted from PBMCs, collected on the day of the yellow fever booster vaccination. The CDR3 region is CSAPAVPQGARQDTQYF. For the CDR3, the DNA is TGCAGTGCTCCTGCTGTACCGCAGGGGGCCCGTCAAGATACGCAGTATTTT.